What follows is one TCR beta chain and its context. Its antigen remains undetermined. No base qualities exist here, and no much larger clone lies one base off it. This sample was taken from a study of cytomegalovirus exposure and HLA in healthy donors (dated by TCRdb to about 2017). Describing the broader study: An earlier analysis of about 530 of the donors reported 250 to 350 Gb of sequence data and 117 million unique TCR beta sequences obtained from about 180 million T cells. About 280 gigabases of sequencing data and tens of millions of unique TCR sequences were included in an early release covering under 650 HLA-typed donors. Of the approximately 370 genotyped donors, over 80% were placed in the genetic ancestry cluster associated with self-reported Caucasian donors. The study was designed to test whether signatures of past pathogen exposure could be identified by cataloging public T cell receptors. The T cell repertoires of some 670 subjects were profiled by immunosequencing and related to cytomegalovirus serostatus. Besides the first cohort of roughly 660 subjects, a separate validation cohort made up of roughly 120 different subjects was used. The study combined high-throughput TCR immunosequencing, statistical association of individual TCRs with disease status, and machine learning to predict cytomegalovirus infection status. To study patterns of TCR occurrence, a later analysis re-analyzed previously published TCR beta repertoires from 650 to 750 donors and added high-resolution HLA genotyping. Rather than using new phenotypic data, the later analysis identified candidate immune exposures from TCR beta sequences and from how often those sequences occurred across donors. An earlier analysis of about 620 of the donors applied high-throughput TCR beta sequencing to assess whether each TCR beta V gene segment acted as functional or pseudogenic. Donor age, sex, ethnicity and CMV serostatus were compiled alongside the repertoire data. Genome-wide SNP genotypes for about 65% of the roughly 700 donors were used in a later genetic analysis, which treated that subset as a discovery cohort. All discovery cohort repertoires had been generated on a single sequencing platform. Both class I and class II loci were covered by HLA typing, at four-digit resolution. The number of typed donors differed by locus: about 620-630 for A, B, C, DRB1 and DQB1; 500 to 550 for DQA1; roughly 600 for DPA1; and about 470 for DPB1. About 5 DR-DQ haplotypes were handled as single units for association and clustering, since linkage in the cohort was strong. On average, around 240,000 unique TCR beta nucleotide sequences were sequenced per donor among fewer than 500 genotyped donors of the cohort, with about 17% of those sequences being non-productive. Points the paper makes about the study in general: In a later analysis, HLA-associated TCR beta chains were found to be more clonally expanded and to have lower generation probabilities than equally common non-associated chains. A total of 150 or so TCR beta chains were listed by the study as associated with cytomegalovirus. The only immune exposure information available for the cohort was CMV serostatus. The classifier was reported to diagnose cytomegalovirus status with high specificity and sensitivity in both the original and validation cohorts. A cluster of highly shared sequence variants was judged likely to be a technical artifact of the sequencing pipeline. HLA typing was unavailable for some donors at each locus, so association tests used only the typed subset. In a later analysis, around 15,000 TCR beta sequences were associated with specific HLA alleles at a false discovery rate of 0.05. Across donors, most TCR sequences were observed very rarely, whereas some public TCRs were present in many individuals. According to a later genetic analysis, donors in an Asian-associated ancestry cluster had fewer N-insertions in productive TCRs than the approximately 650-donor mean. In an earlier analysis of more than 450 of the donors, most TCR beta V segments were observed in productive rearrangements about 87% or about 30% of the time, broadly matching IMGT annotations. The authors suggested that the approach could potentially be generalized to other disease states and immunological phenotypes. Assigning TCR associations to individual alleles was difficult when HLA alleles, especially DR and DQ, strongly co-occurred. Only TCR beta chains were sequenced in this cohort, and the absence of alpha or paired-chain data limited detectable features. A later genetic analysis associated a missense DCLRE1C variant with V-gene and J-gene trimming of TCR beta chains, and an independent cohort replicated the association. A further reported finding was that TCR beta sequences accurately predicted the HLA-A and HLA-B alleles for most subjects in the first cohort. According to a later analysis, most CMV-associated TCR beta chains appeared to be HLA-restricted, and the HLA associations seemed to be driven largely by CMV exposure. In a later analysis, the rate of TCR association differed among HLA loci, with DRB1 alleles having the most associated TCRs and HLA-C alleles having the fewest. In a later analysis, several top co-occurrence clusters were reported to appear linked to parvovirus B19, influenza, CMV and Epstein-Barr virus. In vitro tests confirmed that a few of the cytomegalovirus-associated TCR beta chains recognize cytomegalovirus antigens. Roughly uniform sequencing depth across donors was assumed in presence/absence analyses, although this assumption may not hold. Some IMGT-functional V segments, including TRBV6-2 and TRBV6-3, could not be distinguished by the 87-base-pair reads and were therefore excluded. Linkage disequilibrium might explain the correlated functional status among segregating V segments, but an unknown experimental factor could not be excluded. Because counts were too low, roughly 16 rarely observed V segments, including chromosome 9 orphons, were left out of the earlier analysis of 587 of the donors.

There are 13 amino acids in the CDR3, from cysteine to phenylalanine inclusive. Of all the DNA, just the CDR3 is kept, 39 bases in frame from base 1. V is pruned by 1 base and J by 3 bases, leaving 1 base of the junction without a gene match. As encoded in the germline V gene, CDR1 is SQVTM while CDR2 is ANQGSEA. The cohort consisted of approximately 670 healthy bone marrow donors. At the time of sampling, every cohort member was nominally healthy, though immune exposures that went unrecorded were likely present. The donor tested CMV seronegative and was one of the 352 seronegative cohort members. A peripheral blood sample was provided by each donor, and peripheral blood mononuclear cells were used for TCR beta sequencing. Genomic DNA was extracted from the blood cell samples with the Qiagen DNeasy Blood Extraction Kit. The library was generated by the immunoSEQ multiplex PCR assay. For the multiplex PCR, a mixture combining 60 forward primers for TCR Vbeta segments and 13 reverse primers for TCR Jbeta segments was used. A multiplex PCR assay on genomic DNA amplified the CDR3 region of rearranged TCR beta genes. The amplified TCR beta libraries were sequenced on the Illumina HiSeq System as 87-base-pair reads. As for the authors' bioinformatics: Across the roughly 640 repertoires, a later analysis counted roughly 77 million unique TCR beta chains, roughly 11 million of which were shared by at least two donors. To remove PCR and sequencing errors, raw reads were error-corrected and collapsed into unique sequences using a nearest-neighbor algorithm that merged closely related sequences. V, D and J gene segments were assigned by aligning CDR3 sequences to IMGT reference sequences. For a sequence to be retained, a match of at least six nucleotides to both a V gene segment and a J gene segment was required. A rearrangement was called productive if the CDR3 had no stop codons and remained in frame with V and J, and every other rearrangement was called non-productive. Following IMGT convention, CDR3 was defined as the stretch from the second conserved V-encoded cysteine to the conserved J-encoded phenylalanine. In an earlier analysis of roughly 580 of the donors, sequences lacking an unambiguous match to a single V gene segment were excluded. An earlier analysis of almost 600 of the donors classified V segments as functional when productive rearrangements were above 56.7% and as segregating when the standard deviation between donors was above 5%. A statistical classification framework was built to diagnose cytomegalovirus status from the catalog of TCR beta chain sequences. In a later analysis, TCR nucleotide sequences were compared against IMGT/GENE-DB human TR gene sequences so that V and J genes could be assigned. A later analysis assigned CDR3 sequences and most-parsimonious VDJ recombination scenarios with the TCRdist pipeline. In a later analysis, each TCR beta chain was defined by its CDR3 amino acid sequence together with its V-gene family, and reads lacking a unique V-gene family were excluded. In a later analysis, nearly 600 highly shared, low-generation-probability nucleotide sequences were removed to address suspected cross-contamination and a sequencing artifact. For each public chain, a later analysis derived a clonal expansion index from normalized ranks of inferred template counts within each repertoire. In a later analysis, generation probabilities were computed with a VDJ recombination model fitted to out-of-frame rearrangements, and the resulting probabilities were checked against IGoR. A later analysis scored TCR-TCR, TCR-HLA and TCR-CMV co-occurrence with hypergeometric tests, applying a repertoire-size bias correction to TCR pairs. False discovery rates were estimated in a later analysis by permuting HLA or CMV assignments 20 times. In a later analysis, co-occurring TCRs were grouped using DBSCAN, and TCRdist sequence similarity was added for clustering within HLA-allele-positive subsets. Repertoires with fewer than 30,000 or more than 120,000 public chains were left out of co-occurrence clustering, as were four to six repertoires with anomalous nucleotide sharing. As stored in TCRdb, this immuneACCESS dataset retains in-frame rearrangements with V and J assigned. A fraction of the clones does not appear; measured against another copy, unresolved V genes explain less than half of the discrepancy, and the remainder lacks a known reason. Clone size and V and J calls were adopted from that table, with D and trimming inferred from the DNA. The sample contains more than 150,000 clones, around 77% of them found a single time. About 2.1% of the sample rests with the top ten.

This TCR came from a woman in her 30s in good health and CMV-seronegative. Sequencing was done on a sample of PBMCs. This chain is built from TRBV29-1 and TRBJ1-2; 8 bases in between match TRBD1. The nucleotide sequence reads TGCAGCGTTGAAGGGGGACAGGACTATGGCTACACCTTC. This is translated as CSVEGGQDYGYTF. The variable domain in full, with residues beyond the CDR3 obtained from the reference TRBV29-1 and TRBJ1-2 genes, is SAVISQKPSRDICQRGTSLTIQCQVDSQVTMMFWYRQQPGQSLTLIATANQGSEATYESGFVIDKFPISRPNLTFSTLTVSNMSPEDSSIYLCSVEGGQDYGYTFGSGTRLTVV.